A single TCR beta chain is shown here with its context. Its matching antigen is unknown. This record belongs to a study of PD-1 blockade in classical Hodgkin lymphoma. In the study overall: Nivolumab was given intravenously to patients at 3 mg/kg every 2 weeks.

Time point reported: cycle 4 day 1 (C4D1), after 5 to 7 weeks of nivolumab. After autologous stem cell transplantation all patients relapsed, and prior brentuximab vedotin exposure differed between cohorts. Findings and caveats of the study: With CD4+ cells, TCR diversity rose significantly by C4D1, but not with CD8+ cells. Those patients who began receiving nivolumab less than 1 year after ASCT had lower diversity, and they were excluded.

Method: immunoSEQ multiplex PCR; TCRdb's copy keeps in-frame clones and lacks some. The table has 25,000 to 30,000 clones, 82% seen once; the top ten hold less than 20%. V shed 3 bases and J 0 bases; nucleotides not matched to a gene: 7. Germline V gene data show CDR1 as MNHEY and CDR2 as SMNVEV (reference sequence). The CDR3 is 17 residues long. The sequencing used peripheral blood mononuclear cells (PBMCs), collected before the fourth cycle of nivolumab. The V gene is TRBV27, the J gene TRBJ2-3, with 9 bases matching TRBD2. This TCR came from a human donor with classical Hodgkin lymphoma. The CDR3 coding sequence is TGTGCCAGCAGTTTCGTCTCTGCGGGGGGGAGCACAGATACGCAGTATTTT. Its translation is CASSFVSAGGSTDTQYF.